This T cell receptor (beta chain) appears in the sequencing data of a study of cytomegalovirus exposure and HLA in healthy donors. Findings and caveats of the study: Reports described diagnosis of cytomegalovirus status by the classifier as highly specific and sensitive. An apparent linkage of common viral pathogens to several of the most significant clusters emerged in a later analysis.

Germline loops: CDR1 MGHRA, CDR2 YSYEKL. Trimming removed 2 bases from V and 2 bases from J, with 16 bases in between. The CDR3 spans 16 residues. The PCR contained 60 Vbeta and 13 Jbeta primers. The protocol was immunoSEQ multiplex PCR, while the TCRdb copy is restricted to in-frame clones and leaves out a portion. The sample carries around 65,000 clones, around 80% recorded once. Details on this clone: Its antigen is unidentified.

The clonotype originates from a girl aged 10 to 17 in good health and CMV-seropositive. This chain joins TRBV4-1 and TRBJ2-7, with D possibly being TRBD1 (6 bases). The sample taken for sequencing was PBMCs. CDR3 residues: CASSQTTYRAPYEQYF. The CDR3 bases are TGCGCCAGCAGCCAAACAACCTACAGGGCTCCCTACGAGCAGTACTTC.